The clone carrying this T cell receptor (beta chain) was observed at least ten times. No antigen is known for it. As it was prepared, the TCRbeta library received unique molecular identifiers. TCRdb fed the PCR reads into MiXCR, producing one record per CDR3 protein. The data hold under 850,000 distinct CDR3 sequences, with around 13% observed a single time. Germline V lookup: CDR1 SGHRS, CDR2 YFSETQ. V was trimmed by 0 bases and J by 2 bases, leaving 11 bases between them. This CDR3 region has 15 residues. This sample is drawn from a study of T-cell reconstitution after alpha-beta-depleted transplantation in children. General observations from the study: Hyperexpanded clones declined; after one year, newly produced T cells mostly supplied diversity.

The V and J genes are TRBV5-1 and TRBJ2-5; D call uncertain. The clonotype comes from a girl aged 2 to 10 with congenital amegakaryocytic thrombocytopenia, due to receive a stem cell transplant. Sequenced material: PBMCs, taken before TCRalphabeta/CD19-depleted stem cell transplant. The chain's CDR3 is CASSLVVAEQETQYF. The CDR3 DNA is TGCGCCAGCAGCTTGGTCGTGGCAGAACAAGAGACCCAGTACTTC.